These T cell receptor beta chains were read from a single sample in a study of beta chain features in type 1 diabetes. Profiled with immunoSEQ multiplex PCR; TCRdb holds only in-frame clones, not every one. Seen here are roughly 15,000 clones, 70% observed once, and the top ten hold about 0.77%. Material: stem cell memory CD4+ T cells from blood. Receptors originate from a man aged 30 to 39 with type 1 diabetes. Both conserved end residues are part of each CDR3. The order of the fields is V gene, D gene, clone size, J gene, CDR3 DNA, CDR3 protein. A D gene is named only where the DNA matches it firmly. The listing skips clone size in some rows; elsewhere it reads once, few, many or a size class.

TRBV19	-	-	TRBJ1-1	TGTGCCAGCGCCGTGCGGGGGGCGACTGAAGCTTTCTTT	CASAVRGATEAFF
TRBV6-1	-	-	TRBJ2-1	TGTGCCAGCAGTGAAGGTCCTAGTAGTGAGCAGTTCTTC	CASSEGPSSEQFF
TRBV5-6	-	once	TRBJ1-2	TGTGCCAGCAGCGGCTTCAGGGAAACAATTAACTATGGCTACACCTTC	CASSGFRETINYGYTF
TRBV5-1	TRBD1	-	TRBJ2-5	TGCGCCAGCAGGCAGGGACAGGGACGGGAGACCCAGTACTTC	CASRQGQGRETQYF
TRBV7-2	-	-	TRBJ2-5	TGTGCCAGCAGCTTACAAGTAGCCAGAGAAGAGACCCAGTACTTC	CASSLQVAREETQYF
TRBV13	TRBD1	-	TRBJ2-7	TGTGCCAGCAGCGAAACAGGGGTCCCCTCCTACGAGCAGTACTTC	CASSETGVPSYEQYF
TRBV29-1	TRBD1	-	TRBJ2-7	TGCAGTTACAGGGGAAGGGCTTATGGCGAGCAGTACTTC	CSYRGRAYGEQYF
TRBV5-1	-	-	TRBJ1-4	TGCGCCAGCAGCCCACGGACAGCGTCTAATGAAAAACTGTTTTTT	CASSPRTASNEKLFF
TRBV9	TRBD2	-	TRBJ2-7	TGTGCCAGCTCCCCGCGGACTAGCAGCTACGAGCAGTACTTC	CASSPRTSSYEQYF
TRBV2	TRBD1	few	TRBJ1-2	TGTGCCAGCAGTGAATACGGACAGGGGGCGGTTTACACCTTC	CASSEYGQGAVYTF
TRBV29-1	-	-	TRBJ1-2	TGCAGCACAAGGACAGAAAACTATGGCTACACCTTC	CSTRTENYGYTF
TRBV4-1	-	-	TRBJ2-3	TGCGCCAGCAGCCAAGCGGGAGCAGATACGCAGTATTTT	CASSQAGADTQYF
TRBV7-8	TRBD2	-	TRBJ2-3	TGTGCCAGCAGCGAGCGGCTAACTAGCGGTCCAGATACGCAGTATTTT	CASSERLTSGPDTQYF
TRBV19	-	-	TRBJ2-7	TGTGCCAGTAGTGGCCCACAGGGCTCCTACGAGCAGTACTTC	CASSGPQGSYEQYF
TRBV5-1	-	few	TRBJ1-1	TGCGCCAGCAGCTTGGACGGGGTAACAACAATGACTGAAGCTTTCTTT	CASSLDGVTTMTEAFF
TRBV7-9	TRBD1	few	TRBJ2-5	TGTGCCAGCAGGATGACAGGGTCGACTGAGACCCAGTACTTC	CASRMTGSTETQYF
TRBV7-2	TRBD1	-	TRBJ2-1	TGTGCCAGCCCAAGGGAGGGACAGGGATACAATGAGCAGTTCTTC	CASPREGQGYNEQFF
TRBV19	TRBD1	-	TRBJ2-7	TGTGCCACCTTAAGCCGACCGGGACAGGGGCCCTACGAGCAGTACTTC	CATLSRPGQGPYEQYF
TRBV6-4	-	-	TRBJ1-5	TGTGCCAGATGGGAGTACCCCAACAGCAATCAGCCCCAGCATTTT	CARWEYPNSNQPQHF
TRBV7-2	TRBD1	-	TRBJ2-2	TGTGCCAGCAGCTTATCCGGGGACAGGGGCGTCACCGGGGAGCTGTTTTTT	CASSLSGDRGVTGELFF
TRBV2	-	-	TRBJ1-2	TGTGCCAGCACTCCAGAGGCGCAGATTAACTATGGCTACACCTTC	CASTPEAQINYGYTF
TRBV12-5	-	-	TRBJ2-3	TGTGCTAGTGGTTTGCCCCTCACAGATACGCAGTATTTT	CASGLPLTDTQYF
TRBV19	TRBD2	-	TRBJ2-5	TGTGCCAGTAGTACGTTACTAGCGGGACAAGAGACCCAGTACTTC	CASSTLLAGQETQYF